This paragraph reports one TCR beta chain. Antigen specificity is unknown. This record comes from a study of cytomegalovirus exposure and HLA in healthy donors. Study overall: Early released data comprised tens of millions of unique TCRs from HLA-typed donors. When 350 to 500 donors were genotyped, 81% of them were found to fall in the Caucasian-associated ancestry cluster. Regarding the study as a whole: A previous analysis found most TCR beta V segments productive roughly 87% or roughly 30% of the time.

The PCR was carried out with 60 Vbeta primers and 13 Jbeta primers. The data were produced by immunoSEQ multiplex PCR, yet TCRdb's version contains in-frame clones alone and is incomplete. There are 70,000 or so clones in the sample; about 74% occur only once, and approximately 10% lies in the top ten. This clonotype originated in a woman aged 60-75 years in good health and CMV-seropositive. Input material: PBMCs.

CDR3 sequence (DNA): TGTGCCAGCAGTGAAACTAGTAGCGGGAGACCTCACGAGCAGTACTTC. Amino acids: CASSETSSGRPHEQYF. J is TRBJ2-7 and V is TRBV6-1; TRBD2 agrees at 9 bases. V shed 2 bases, J shed 5 bases, and the junction held 10 bases outside the gene matches. This CDR3 spans 16 amino acids. Germline V gene lookup returns CDR1 MNHNS and CDR2 SASEGT.